One sample yielded the 3 T cell receptor beta chains listed below, sequenced in a study of cytomegalovirus exposure and HLA in healthy donors. Amplification used 60 Vbeta primers and 13 Jbeta primers. The data were produced by immunoSEQ multiplex PCR, yet TCRdb's version contains in-frame clones alone and is incomplete. Among roughly 110,000 clones listed, about four fifths were seen once. The material sequenced was PBMCs. Source of these receptors: a woman aged 50 to 65 in good health and CMV-seropositive.

The rearrangement links TRBV19 to TRBJ1-3; D is undetermined. This CDR3 region has 15 residues. V gave up 2 bases and J gave up 0 bases, with 8 bases separating them. CDR1 is LNHDA, CDR2 SQIVND, per germline (reference sequence). The CDR3 DNA reads TGTGCCAGTAGTATAAGCCGAAGCTCTGGAAACACCATATATTTT. This encodes CASSISRSSGNTIYF.

The chain links TRBV7-9 to TRBJ1-2; maybe TRBD1 (5 bases). There are 15 residues in the CDR3. V lost 2 bases and J lost 3, with 13 bases in between. In germline, CDR1 is SEHNR, CDR2 FQNEAQ (reference sequence). CDR3 nucleotides: TGTGCCAGCAGCTTATACGGCAGGGCCGACTATGGCTACACCTTC. This gives the protein CASSLYGRADYGYTF.

The V call is TRBV6-6, the J call TRBJ1-2, with D possibly matching TRBD1 (6 bases). V was pared by 4 bases and J by 4 bases, with 16 bases between. The germline CDR1 and CDR2 sequences are MNHNY and SVGAGI (reference sequence). This CDR3 is 15 amino acids long. CDR3 protein: CASSFGTRTFYGYTF. CDR3 nucleotide sequence: TGTGCCAGCAGTTTCGGGACACGAACCTTCTATGGCTACACCTTC.